This TCR beta chain was captured in a study of cytomegalovirus exposure and HLA in healthy donors. Whole-study context: The approximately 120 validation repertoires, a later analysis reported, used the same platform as the approximately 670 repertoires from the first cohort. Findings of the study overall: Some TCR beta chains (approximately 180 of them) were listed as cytomegalovirus-associated. Many donors carried some public TCRs, although rarity characterized most TCR sequences. Specific recognition of CMV antigens was confirmed in vitro for a few chains (all CMV-associated).

As concerns this clone: Antigen unknown.

Profiled with immunoSEQ multiplex PCR; TCRdb holds only in-frame clones, not every one. The sample lists almost 70,000 clones; over 95% were seen once. Germline loops: CDR1 MGHRA, CDR2 YSYEKL. This CDR3 is 17 amino acids long. Unmatched junction bases numbered 4, after V lost 1 base and J lost 0 bases. The TCR comes from a woman in her late teens or twenties in good health and CMV-seropositive. This chain uses TRBV4-1 with TRBJ2-1; 9 nucleotides agree with TRBD2. The material sequenced was PBMCs. The CDR3 region has the DNA TGCGCCAGCAGCCAAGCAATAGCGGGAGACTCCTACAATGAGCAGTTCTTC. This translates into CASSQAIAGDSYNEQFF.